This TCR beta chain was recorded in a study of patients and donors after allogeneic stem cell transplantation. The germline gives CDR1 SNHLY, CDR2 FYNNEI. The germline V and J ends were trimmed by 7 bases and 2 bases, with 12 bases remaining between them. This CDR3 has 14 amino acids. TCRdb passed the RT-PCR reads through MiXCR, listing each CDR3 protein once. The table shows 190,000 or so distinct CDR3 sequences, with around 40% occurring only once. The TCR was taken from a human donor who was either an allogeneic HSCT recipient or a stem cell or donor lymphocyte infusion donor (not recorded which). It is not recorded whose cells these are; they may come from a transplant donor. The V and J genes are TRBV2 and TRBJ1-5; no reliable D call. Sequencing was done on a sample of blood, either unsorted or a sorted T cell fraction (not recorded which). CDR3 sequence reads: CASKREIGNQPQHF. DNA of the CDR3: TGTGCCAGCAAAAGAGAAATCGGCAATCAGCCCCAGCATTTT. The whole variable domain, filled in from reference TRBV2 and TRBJ1-5, reads EPEVTQTPSHQVTQMGQEVILRCVPISNHLYFYWYRQILGQKVEFLVSFYNNEISEKSEIFDDQFSVERPDGSNFTLKIRSTKLEDSAMYFCASKREIGNQPQHFGDGTRLSIL.